The clone carrying this TCR beta chain has more than one count but fewer than ten. Its matching antigen is unknown. Each of the donors was a healthy bone marrow donor. The CDR3 extends over 14 amino acids. CDR1 and CDR2 (germline): MDHEN, SYDVKM. V was clipped by 4 bases and J by 2 bases; unmatched bases: 5. These data come from a study of cytomegalovirus exposure and HLA in healthy donors. Use of 60 Vbeta and 13 Jbeta primers characterized the PCR. The repertoire was sequenced with immunoSEQ multiplex PCR; TCRdb's copy has only in-frame clones and lacks some. The profile shows 99,000 or so clones, almost 70% of them singletons. Study-wide points: Apart from CMV serostatus, no immune exposure information was available.

The sequenced sample was PBMCs. The receptor comes from a man aged 25 to 45 in good health and CMV-seronegative. The chain employs TRBV28 and TRBJ2-7; 7 bases fit TRBD2. CDR3: CASSSPGLAYEQYF. The CDR3 coding sequence is TGTGCCAGCAGTTCCCCCGGACTAGCCTACGAGCAGTACTTC. Based on the CDR3 plus reference TRBV28 and TRBJ2-7, the full variable domain is DVKVTQSSRYLVKRTGEKVFLECVQDMDHENMFWYRQDPGLGLRLIYFSYDVKMKEKGDIPEGYSVSREKKERFSLILESASTNQTSMYLCASSSPGLAYEQYFGPGTRLTVT.